This TCR beta chain was profiled in a study of blood T cell repertoires in COVID-19. The CDR3 covers 15 residues. V dropped 6 bases and J dropped 3 bases, with 15 bases sitting between them. Per germline, CDR1 SNHLY and CDR2 FYNNEI. Source study methods: The assay estimated nucleated cells by amplifying reference gene primers. Assay: immunoSEQ multiplex PCR; the TCRdb copy retains only in-frame clones and omits some. V and J calls and clone size are copied from that table; D and trimming were computed from the DNA. The sample holds 300,000 to 450,000 clones; 70% to 85% are singletons and the top ten take roughly 1.2%.

The chain carries TRBV2 and TRBJ2-1; possibly TRBD1 for D (6 bases). The receptor was derived from a human donor with acute or convalescent COVID-19. The donor label of this sample is uncertain. The specimen was peripheral blood. The CDR3 DNA sequence: TGTGCCAGCAGACGGACAGAGTCCGACTACAATGAGCAGTTCTTC. It is translated as CASRRTESDYNEQFF.